These 18 T cell receptor beta chains were sequenced from one sample in a study of cytomegalovirus exposure and HLA in healthy donors. Only in-frame clones appear in the TCRdb table, and some are missing; sequencing was by immunoSEQ multiplex PCR. The data show under 95,000 clones, around 94% seen once. Sequencing input: PBMCs. These receptors originate from a woman aged 18-29 years in good health and CMV-seropositive.

The V and J genes are TRBV9 and TRBJ2-2; tentative D call: TRBD2 (5 bases). Trimming removed 3 bases from V and 6 bases from J, with 6 bases in between. Germline V gene sequence: CDR1 SGDLS, CDR2 YYNGEE. The CDR3 is 12 residues long. The CDR3 spells CASSAGSGELFF. DNA of the CDR3: TGTGCCAGCAGCGCGGGATCCGGGGAGCTGTTTTTT.

This chain joins TRBV28 and TRBJ1-3, with D hard to call. The germline V gene has CDR1 MDHEN and CDR2 SYDVKM. CDR3 length: 17 amino acids. Between the trimmed V and J ends, which lost 3 bases and 0 bases, there was a span of 15 bases. CDR3 residues: CASSLSYGRPSGNTIYF. The CDR3 region has the DNA TGTGCCAGCAGTTTGAGTTACGGCAGGCCCTCTGGAAACACCATATATTTT. Full variable domain (outside the CDR3, taken from reference TRBV28 and TRBJ1-3): DVKVTQSSRYLVKRTGEKVFLECVQDMDHENMFWYRQDPGLGLRLIYFSYDVKMKEKGDIPEGYSVSREKKERFSLILESASTNQTSMYLCASSLSYGRPSGNTIYFGEGSWLTVV.

The V call is TRBV4-3, the J call TRBJ2-3; TRBD2 matches at 8 bases. Germline loops: CDR1 LGHNA, CDR2 YSLEER. J was trimmed by 4 bases and V by 1 base; bases with no gene match: 16. There are 19 residues in the CDR3. The CDR3 loop is CASSQVERERAGVADTQYF. The CDR3 nucleotides read TGCGCCAGCAGCCAAGTCGAGCGCGAGCGAGCGGGAGTGGCAGATACGCAGTATTTT.

The chain joins TRBV6-5 to TRBJ1-4; 8 bases are a match to TRBD1. The CDR3 consists of 14 residues. Trimming at V came to 3 bases and at J to 7 bases, leaving 4 bases not matched to a gene. Per the germline V gene, CDR1 is MNHEY and CDR2 is SVGAGI. The DNA of the CDR3 is TGTGCCAGCAGTTATTCCAGGGGGCGTGAAAAACTGTTTTTT. Translation: CASSYSRGREKLFF.

The chain couples TRBV27 to TRBJ1-2; D is uncertain. Germline lookup yields CDR1 MNHEY and CDR2 SMNVEV (reference sequence). This CDR3 region has 14 residues. The ends were cut back, 9 bases at V and 4 bases at J, with 18 bases in the middle. In DNA form, the CDR3 reads TGTGCCAGTGGGTTCGGGTTGGGTTCCTATGGCTACACCTTC. Its translation: CASGFGLGSYGYTF.

This clone has only one observation. The chain links TRBV7-2 to TRBJ2-7; 8 bases agree with TRBD1. The trim removed 5 bases at V and 3 bases at J, leaving 6 bases unmatched. From germline, CDR1 is SGHTA and CDR2 FQGNSA. The CDR3 loop spans 14 amino acids. The DNA of the CDR3 is TGTGCCAGCAGCCGCGGACAGGGCTACTACGAGCAGTACTTC. It specifies CASSRGQGYYEQYF.

The genes are TRBV5-4 and TRBJ2-5, with 8 bases identical to TRBD2. The CDR3 sequence is 15 residues long. The germline V gene has CDR1 SGHNT and CDR2 YYREEE (reference sequence). The J segment lost 3 bases and the V segment lost 5 bases, leaving 9 bases of the junction unmatched. The CDR3 sequence is CASSPELAAKETQYF. CDR3 sequence (DNA): TGTGCCAGCAGTCCCGAACTAGCGGCCAAAGAGACCCAGTACTTC.

The chain carries TRBV6-1 and TRBJ2-1; 7 nucleotides match TRBD2. Trimming cost V 4 bases and J 4 bases; bases outside gene matches: 7. Germline assignment: CDR1 MNHNS and CDR2 SASEGT. This CDR3 region has 15 residues. This chain's CDR3 is CASSVRDYLYNEQFF. DNA of the CDR3: TGTGCCAGCAGTGTTCGGGACTACCTTTACAATGAGCAGTTCTTC.

This clone occurred once. The chain joins TRBV7-2 to TRBJ1-1, with a possible D match to TRBD1 (6 bases). Trimming cost V 1 base and J 1 base, with 7 bases left between them. The CDR3 runs to 14 residues. The V gene's germline CDR1 is SGHTA and CDR2 FQGNSA. This CDR3 is CASSLGGQNTEAFF. The CDR3 DNA is TGTGCCAGCAGCTTAGGGGGACAGAACACTGAAGCTTTCTTT.

The chain employs TRBV11-3 and TRBJ1-4; possibly TRBD1 for D (5 bases). CDR1 and CDR2 from the germline V gene are SGHNT and YENEEA. Trimming cost V 5 bases and J 6 bases, with 10 bases left between them. This CDR3 is 13 amino acids long. The chain's CDR3 is CASSAGWDEKLFF. CDR3 sequence (DNA): TGTGCCAGCAGCGCAGGGTGGGATGAAAAACTGTTTTTT.

The chain combines TRBV5-5 with TRBJ1-1; D ambiguous. Germline loops: CDR1 SGHKS, CDR2 YYEKEE (reference sequence). V lost 2 bases to trimming and J lost 11 bases, with 16 bases between them. This CDR3 contains 13 residues. CDR3: CASSLSNYDRAFF. CDR3 nucleotides: TGTGCCAGCAGCTTATCTAACTATGACCGGGCTTTCTTT.

The V call is TRBV9, the J call TRBJ2-3; 10 bases agree with TRBD2. CDR3 length equals 16 residues. With V trimmed by 2 bases and J by 6 bases, 9 bases remained unmatched. The germline V gene has CDR1 SGDLS and CDR2 YYNGEE. CDR3 loop: CASSVAAGGALDTQYF. For the CDR3, the DNA is TGTGCCAGCAGCGTTGCAGCGGGGGGGGCCCTGGATACGCAGTATTTT.

This rearrangement joins TRBV29-1 to TRBJ2-1, with D hard to call. The CDR3 is 16 amino acids. Trimming shortened V by 3 bases and J by 2 bases, and 17 bases separated the two germline ends. Germline CDR1 is SQVTM and CDR2 is ANQGSEA. As DNA, the CDR3 is TGCAGCGTTGAGAGTCCGCGCAGGCTGACCTACAATGAGCAGTTCTTC. It encodes CSVESPRRLTYNEQFF.

This chain joins TRBV29-1 and TRBJ1-2, with D perhaps matching TRBD1 (5 bases). Trimming pared 2 bases from V and 2 bases from J, leaving 9 bases between. Germline values: CDR1 SQVTM, CDR2 ANQGSEA. This CDR3 is 13 amino acids long. DNA for the CDR3: TGCAGCGTTGAAAGGGGCGACAACTATGGCTACACCTTC. Translating it yields CSVERGDNYGYTF.

V is TRBV7-9 and J is TRBJ2-7; tentatively, D is TRBD2 (6 bases). Germline V gene sequence: CDR1 SEHNR, CDR2 FQNEAQ (reference sequence). Trimming shortened V by 1 base and J by 6 bases, and 16 bases separated the two germline ends. The CDR3 consists of 15 residues. This chain's CDR3 is CASSLEGGAPSEQYF. CDR3 DNA sequence: TGTGCCAGCAGCTTAGAGGGCGGGGCGCCCTCCGAGCAGTACTTC.

This clone was recorded once. V is TRBV11-3 and J is TRBJ1-4; TRBD1 is a possible D gene (5 bases). The CDR3 contains 14 residues. CDR1 is SGHNT and CDR2 is YENEEA in the germline V gene. V shed 5 bases and J shed 1 base, with 8 bases lying between them. In DNA, the CDR3 is TGTGCCAGCAGCCCGACAGTAACTAATGAAAAACTGTTTTTT. Translating gives CASSPTVTNEKLFF.

This sequence joins TRBV5-1 and TRBJ2-1; 7 bases agree with TRBD2. Unmatched junction bases numbered 5, after V lost 2 bases and J lost 3 bases. The CDR3 length is 15 residues. Germline CDR1 is SGHRS and CDR2 is YFSETQ. In DNA, the CDR3 is TGCGCCAGCAGCTTAGTGAGCGGGGACTACAATGAGCAGTTCTTC. Protein product: CASSLVSGDYNEQFF.

This chain uses TRBV6-1 with TRBJ2-1, with 10 bases that match TRBD2. Trimming cost V 3 bases and J 8 bases; bases outside gene matches: 7. The CDR3 contains 15 residues. Germline V gives CDR1 MNHNS, CDR2 SASEGT. The DNA of the CDR3 is TGTGCCAGCAGTGAGTCGCTAGCGGGAGTCTATGAGCAGTTCTTC. This sequence encodes CASSESLAGVYEQFF.